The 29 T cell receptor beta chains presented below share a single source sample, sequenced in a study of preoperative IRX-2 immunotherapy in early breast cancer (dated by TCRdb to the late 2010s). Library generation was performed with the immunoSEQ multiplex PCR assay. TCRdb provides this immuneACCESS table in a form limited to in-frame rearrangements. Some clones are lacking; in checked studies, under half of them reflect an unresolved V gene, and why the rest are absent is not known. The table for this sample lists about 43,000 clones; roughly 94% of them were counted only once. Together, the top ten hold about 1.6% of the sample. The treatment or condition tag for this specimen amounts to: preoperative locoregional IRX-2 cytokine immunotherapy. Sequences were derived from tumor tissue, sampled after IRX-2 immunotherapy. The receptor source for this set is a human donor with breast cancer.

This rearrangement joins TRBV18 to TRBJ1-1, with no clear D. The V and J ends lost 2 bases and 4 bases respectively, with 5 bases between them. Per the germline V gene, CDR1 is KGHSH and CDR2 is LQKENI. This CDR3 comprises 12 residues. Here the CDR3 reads CASSPVLTEAFF. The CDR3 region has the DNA TGTGCCAGCTCACCAGTTCTCACTGAAGCTTTCTTT.

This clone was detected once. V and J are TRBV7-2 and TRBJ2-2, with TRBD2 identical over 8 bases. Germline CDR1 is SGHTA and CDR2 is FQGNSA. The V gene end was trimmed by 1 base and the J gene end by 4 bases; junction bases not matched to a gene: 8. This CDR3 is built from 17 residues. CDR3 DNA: TGTGCCAGCAGCTTAGGCCCCCCGAGCGGGGGCACCGGGGAGCTGTTTTTT. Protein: CASSLGPPSGGTGELFF. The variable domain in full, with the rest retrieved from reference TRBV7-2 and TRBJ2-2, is GAGVSQSPSNKVTEKGKDVELRCDPISGHTALYWYRQSLGQGLEFLIYFQGNSAPDKSGLPSDRFSAERTGGSVSTLTIQRTQQEDSAVYLCASSLGPPSGGTGELFFGEGSRLTVL.

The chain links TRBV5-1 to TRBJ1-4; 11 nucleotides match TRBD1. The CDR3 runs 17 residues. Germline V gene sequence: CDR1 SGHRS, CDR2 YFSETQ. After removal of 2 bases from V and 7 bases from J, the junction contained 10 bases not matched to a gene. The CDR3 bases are TGCGCCAGCAGCTTTGGACAGGGGGCGCAGGGTCTTGAAAAACTGTTTTTT. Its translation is CASSFGQGAQGLEKLFF.

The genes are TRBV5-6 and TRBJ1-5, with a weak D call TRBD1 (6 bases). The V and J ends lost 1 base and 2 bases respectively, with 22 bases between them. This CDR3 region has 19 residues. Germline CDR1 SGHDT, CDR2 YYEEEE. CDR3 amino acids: CASSLFLNGTGSRNQPQHF. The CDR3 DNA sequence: TGTGCCAGCAGCTTGTTTCTCAACGGAACAGGGTCGCGCAATCAGCCCCAGCATTTT.

CDR3 in amino acids: CASSLGWSSSYNEQFF. Written as DNA, the CDR3 is TGCGCCAGCAGCCTCGGTTGGTCGAGCTCCTACAATGAGCAGTTCTTC. The rearrangement joins TRBV4-1 to TRBJ2-1; D is ambiguous. The V gene lost 4 bases and the J gene lost 0 bases, with 13 bases spanning the gap. The germline gives CDR1 MGHRA, CDR2 YSYEKL. The CDR3 is 16 amino acids.

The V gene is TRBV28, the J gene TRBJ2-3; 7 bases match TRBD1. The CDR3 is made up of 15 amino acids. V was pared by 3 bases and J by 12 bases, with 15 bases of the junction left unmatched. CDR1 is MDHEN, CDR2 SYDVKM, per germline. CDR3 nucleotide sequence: TGTGCCAGCAGTTTCGTCCCCTCAGGGGGACAGCATCAGTATTTT. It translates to CASSFVPSGGQHQYF.

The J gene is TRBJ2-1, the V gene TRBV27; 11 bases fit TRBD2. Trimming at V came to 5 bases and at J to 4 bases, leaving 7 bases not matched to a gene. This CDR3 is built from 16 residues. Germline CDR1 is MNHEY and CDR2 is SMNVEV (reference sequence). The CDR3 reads CASSRSGGASYNEQFF. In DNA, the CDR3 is TGTGCCAGCAGTCGTAGCGGGGGGGCCTCTTACAATGAGCAGTTCTTC.

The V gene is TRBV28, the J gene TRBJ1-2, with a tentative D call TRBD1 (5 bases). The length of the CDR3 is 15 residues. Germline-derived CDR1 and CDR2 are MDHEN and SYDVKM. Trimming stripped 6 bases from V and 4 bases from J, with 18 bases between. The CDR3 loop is CASRRPYQGVYGYTF. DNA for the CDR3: TGTGCCAGCAGGCGACCCTATCAGGGAGTCTATGGCTACACCTTC.

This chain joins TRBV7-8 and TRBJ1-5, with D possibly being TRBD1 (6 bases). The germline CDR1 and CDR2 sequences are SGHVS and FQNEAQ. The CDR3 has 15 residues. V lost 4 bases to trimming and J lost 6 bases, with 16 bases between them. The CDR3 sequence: CASSSGWGAAQPQHF. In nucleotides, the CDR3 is TGTGCCAGCAGCTCGGGATGGGGGGCCGCTCAGCCCCAGCATTTT.

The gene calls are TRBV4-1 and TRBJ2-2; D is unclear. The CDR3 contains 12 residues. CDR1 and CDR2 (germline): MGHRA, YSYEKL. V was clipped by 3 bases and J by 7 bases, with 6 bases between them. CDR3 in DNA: TGCGCCAGCAGCCAGTACAGCGGGGAGCTGTTTTTT. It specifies CASSQYSGELFF.

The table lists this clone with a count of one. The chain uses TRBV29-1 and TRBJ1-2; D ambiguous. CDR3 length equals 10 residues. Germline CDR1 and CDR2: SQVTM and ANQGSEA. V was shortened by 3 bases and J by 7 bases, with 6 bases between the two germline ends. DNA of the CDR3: TGCAGCGTTGAGGAGGTTGGCTACACCTTC. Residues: CSVEEVGYTF.

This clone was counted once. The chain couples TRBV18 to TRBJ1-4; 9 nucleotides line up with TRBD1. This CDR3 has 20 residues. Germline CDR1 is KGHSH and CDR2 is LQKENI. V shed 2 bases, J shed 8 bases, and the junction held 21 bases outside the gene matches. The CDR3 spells CASSPFLLNAVLGQGEKLFF. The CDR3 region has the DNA TGTGCCAGCTCACCATTTCTTTTAAACGCCGTACTGGGACAGGGCGAAAAACTGTTTTTT.

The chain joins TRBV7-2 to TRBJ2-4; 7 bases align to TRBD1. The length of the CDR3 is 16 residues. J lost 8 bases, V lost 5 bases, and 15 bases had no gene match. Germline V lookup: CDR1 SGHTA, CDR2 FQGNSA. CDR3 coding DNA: TGTGCCAGCAGCCCTCGACAGGGTCGTTCAGGGGACATTCAGTACTTC. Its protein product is CASSPRQGRSGDIQYF.

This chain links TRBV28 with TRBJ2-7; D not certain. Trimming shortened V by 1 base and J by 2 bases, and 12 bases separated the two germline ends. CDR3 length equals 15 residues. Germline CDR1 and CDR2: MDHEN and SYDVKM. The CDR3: CASSLLGLTAYEQYF. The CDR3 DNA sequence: TGTGCCAGCAGTTTATTGGGTCTAACGGCCTACGAGCAGTACTTC.

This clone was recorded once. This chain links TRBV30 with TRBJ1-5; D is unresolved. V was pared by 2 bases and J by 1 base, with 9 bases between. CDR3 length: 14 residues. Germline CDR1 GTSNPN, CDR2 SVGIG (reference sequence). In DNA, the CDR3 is TGTGCCTGGAGTTGGAGTTCGAGCAATCAGCCCCAGCATTTT. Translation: CAWSWSSSNQPQHF.

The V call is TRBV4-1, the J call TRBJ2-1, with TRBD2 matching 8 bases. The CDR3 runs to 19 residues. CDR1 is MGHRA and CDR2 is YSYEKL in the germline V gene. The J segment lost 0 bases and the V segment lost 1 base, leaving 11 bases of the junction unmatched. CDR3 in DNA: TGCGCCAGCAGCCAAGCTAATAGCGGGGTCCCTAGCTCCTACAATGAGCAGTTCTTC. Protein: CASSQANSGVPSSYNEQFF.

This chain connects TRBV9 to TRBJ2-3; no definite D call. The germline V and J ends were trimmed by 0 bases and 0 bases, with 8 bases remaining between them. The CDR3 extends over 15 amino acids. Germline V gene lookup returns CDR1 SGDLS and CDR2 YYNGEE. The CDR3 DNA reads TGTGCCAGCAGCGTAGTGGCGGCTAGCACAGATACGCAGTATTTT. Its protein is CASSVVAASTDTQYF.

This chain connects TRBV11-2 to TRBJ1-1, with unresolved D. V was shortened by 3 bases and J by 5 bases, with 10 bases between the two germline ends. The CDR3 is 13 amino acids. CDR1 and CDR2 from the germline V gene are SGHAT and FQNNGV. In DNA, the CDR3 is TGTGCCAGCAGCTTCGATCCCAGAACTGAAGCTTTCTTT. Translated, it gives CASSFDPRTEAFF.

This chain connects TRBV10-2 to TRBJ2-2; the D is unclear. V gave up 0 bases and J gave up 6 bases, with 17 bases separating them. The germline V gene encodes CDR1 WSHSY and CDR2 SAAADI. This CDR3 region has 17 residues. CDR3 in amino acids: CASSESLPVGASGELFF. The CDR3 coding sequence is TGCGCCAGCAGTGAGTCCCTCCCCGTAGGAGCGTCCGGGGAGCTGTTTTTT.

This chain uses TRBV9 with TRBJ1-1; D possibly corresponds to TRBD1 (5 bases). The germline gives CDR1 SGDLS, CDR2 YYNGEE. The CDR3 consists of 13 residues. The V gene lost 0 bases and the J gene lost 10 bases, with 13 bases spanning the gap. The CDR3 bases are TGTGCCAGCAGCGTAGTGGACAAAGGGAGAGCTTTCTTT. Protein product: CASSVVDKGRAFF.

CDR3 sequence: CASMDDRRETQYF. CDR3 in DNA: TGCGCCAGCATGGACGACCGCCGGGAGACCCAGTACTTC. V and J are TRBV4-1 and TRBJ2-5; no clear D gene. The V and J ends lost 7 bases and 5 bases respectively, with 14 bases between them. The CDR3 is made up of 13 amino acids. Looked up from germline, CDR1 is MGHRA and CDR2 is YSYEKL.

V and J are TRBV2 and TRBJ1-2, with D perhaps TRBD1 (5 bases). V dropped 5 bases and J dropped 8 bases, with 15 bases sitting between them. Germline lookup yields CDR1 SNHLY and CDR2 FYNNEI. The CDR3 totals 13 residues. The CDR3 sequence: CASSRDRGDGYTF. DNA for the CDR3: TGTGCCAGCAGTCGGGACCGAGGGGACGGCTACACCTTC.

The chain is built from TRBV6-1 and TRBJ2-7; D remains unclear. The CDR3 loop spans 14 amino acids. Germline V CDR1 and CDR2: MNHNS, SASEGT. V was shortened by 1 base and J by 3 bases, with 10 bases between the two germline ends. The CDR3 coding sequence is TGTGCCAGCAGTGAAGGTGGCACTCTCTACGAGCAGTACTTC. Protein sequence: CASSEGGTLYEQYF.

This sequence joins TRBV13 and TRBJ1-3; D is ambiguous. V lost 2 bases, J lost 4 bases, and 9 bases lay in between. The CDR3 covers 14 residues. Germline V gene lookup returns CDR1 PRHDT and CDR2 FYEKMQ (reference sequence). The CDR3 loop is CASSLQKLGNTIYF. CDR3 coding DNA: TGTGCCAGCAGCTTACAGAAGTTGGGAAACACCATATATTTT.

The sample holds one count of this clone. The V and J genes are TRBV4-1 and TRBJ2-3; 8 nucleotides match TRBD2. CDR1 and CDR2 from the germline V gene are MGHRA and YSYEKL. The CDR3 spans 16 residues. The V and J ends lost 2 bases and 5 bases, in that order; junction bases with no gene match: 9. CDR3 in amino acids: CASSQRAGGDLDTQYF. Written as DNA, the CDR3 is TGCGCCAGCAGCCAACGGGCGGGGGGAGATTTAGATACGCAGTATTTT.

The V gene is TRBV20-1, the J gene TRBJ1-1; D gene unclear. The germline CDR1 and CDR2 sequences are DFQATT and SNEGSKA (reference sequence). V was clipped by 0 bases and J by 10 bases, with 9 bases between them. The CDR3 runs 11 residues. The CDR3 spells CSARDPGVAFF. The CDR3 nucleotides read TGCAGTGCTAGAGATCCCGGGGTAGCTTTCTTT.

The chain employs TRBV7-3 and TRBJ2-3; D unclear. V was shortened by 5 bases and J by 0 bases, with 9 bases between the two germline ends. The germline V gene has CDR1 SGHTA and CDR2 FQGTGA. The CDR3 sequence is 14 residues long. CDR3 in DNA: TGTGCCAGCAGCCACCCCCCTAGCACAGATACGCAGTATTTT. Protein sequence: CASSHPPSTDTQYF.

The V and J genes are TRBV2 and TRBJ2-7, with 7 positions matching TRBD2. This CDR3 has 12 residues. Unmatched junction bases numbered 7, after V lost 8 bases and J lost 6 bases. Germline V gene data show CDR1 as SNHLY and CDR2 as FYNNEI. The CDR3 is CASGGERGEQYF. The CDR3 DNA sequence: TGTGCCAGCGGGGGGGAGAGGGGCGAGCAGTACTTC. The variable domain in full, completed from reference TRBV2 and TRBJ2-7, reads EPEVTQTPSHQVTQMGQEVILRCVPISNHLYFYWYRQILGQKVEFLVSFYNNEISEKSEIFDDQFSVERPDGSNFTLKIRSTKLEDSAMYFCASGGERGEQYFGPGTRLTVT.

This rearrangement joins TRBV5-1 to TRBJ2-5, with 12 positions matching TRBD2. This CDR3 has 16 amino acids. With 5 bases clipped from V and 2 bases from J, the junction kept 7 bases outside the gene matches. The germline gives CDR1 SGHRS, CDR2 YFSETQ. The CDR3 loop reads CASRQGTSGQQETQYF. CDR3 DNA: TGCGCCAGCAGACAGGGGACTAGCGGGCAGCAAGAGACCCAGTACTTC.